The TCR beta chain under discussion was sequenced for a study of spatial heterogeneity in lung cancer. The V and J ends lost 0 bases and 4 bases, in that order; junction bases with no gene match: 5. This CDR3 contains 14 residues. The germline V gene has CDR1 DFQATT and CDR2 SNEGSKA (reference sequence). There are many counts of this clonotype. Time point of the sample: sample taken at primary tumor resection. Whole RNA from tumor, nontumor lung or frozen PBMC was sequenced unsorted. TCRdb reprocessed the 5' RACE reads with MiXCR, giving one entry per CDR3 protein. The table lists about 36,000 distinct CDR3 sequences, roughly 5% of them singletons, with about 30% in the top ten.

V and J are TRBV20-1 and TRBJ2-7, with TRBD2 matching 8 bases. The sequencing here drew on PBMCs, taken at surgery. The TCR was taken from a female donor with early-stage non-small cell lung cancer. Here the CDR3 DNA reads TGCAGTGCTAGAGATACCGCGGGGGGTTACGAGCAGTACTTC. Its protein is CSARDTAGGYEQYF.